This TCR beta chain was identified in a study of radiotherapy plus CTLA-4 blockade in lung cancer (dated by TCRdb to the late 2010s). Regarding the study in general: Among enrolled patients, under 20% had an objective response and about 30% reached disease control. General conclusions and limits of the study: Increased serum interferon-beta after radiation, together with early dynamic changes in blood T cell clones, were reported to be the strongest predictors of response. TCR clones derived from tumors expanded in peripheral blood after treatment with radiotherapy and ipilimumab.

Sequences LNHDA (CDR1) and SQIVND (CDR2) are obtained from the germline V gene (reference sequence). The germline V end is reduced by 9 bases and the J end by 3 bases; junction bases left unmatched: 1. The CDR3, from cysteine to phenylalanine, totals 11 residues. Only the CDR3 part of the read is kept: 33 bases, read in frame from the first base. Libraries came from the immunoSEQ multiplex PCR assay. As stored in TCRdb, this immuneACCESS dataset retains in-frame rearrangements with V and J assigned. A fraction of the clones does not appear; measured against another copy, unresolved V genes explain less than half of the discrepancy, and the remainder lacks a known reason. A total of around 82,000 clones appear in this sample, around 78% of them only once. The top ten constitute approximately 22% of the sample. About this clone: Its antigen target is currently unknown. No much larger clonotype is one base removed from it; base qualities were not supplied.

In this study, focal radiation therapy paired with CTLA-4 blockade (ipilimumab) was tested in patients who had chemo-refractory metastatic non-small-cell lung cancer. The source was peripheral blood, collected from a patient treated with radiotherapy plus ipilimumab. The chain is encoded by TRBV19 joined to TRBJ1-1, and TRBD1 aligns with 7 junction nucleotides. The TCR was taken from a human donor with non-small cell lung cancer whose response to radiotherapy plus ipilimumab could not be evaluated. Some clones in this sample may be carry-over from other donors' samples. DNA sequence: TGTGCCAGCAGGGGGGACACTGAAGCTTTCTTT. This translates into CASRGDTEAFF.